These T cell receptor beta chains were read from a single sample in a study of a mutant IDH1 vaccine in newly diagnosed glioma. Generated by immunoSEQ multiplex PCR, the TCRdb table keeps only in-frame clones and is missing some. The repertoire holds about 24,000 clones, with less than 80% as singletons. Which antigens these TCRs recognize remains unknown. The sequences come from PBMCs, collected from a glioma patient whose treatment included an IDH1 peptide vaccine. Source of these receptors: a man in his forties with glioma. CDR3s include the opening cysteine and the closing phenylalanine or tryptophan. Each record gives: J gene, D gene, clone size, V gene, CDR3 protein, CDR3 DNA. The D gene is left open where the match is weak. Size values are once, few and many counts, or a class for expanded clones, and some rows have none.

>TRBJ2-1|NA|NA|TRBV11-3
CASSGGGSITVNEQFF
TGTGCCAGCAGCGGGGGCGGGAGTATTACGGTGAATGAGCAGTTCTTC
>TRBJ1-2|NA|NA|TRBV9
CASSPGSSSGYGYTF
TGTGCCAGCAGCCCTGGGTCTTCCAGCGGTTATGGCTACACCTTC
>TRBJ2-7|NA|NA|TRBV14
CASSQVIGFGGPTYEQYF
TGTGCCAGCAGCCAAGTTATCGGGTTTGGGGGACCAACCTACGAGCAGTACTTC
>TRBJ1-1|TRBD1|few|TRBV7-7
CASSRDSNTEAFF
TGTGCCAGCAGTAGGGACAGCAACACTGAAGCTTTCTTT
>TRBJ1-1|TRBD1|NA|TRBV5-8
CASSSQGATDYITEAFF
TGTGCCAGCAGCTCACAGGGGGCGACTGATTATATCACTGAAGCTTTCTTT
>TRBJ2-7|TRBD1|once|TRBV6-5
CASSPDRGSYEQYF
TGTGCCAGCAGTCCAGACAGGGGGTCCTACGAGCAGTACTTC
>TRBJ2-1|TRBD1|NA|TRBV6-5
CASRAGGPYNEQFF
TGTGCCAGCAGGGCAGGGGGCCCTTACAATGAGCAGTTCTTC
>TRBJ2-1|TRBD2|NA|TRBV19
CASSPSTITGGNEQFF
TGTGCCAGTAGCCCCTCGACTATCACGGGAGGCAATGAGCAGTTCTTC
>TRBJ1-2|TRBD1|once|TRBV9
CASSVSSGGTYGYTF
TGTGCCAGCAGCGTATCCTCAGGGGGAACCTATGGCTACACCTTC
>TRBJ2-5|TRBD2|once|TRBV2
CASRDPPGLAGGAGGTQYF
TGTGCCAGCAGAGATCCCCCGGGACTAGCGGGAGGTGCGGGAGGGACCCAGTACTTC
>TRBJ2-7|NA|few|TRBV5-6
CASSPGTRPREQYF
TGTGCCAGCAGCCCCGGGACCCGGCCACGCGAGCAGTACTTC
>TRBJ2-1|TRBD2|NA|TRBV4-1
CASRPSGTSGNEQFF
TGCGCCAGCAGACCCTCCGGGACTAGCGGCAATGAGCAGTTCTTC
>TRBJ2-3|TRBD1|NA|TRBV4-2
CASSLRDRGTDTQYF
TGTGCCAGCAGCCTGAGAGACAGGGGCACAGATACGCAGTATTTT
>TRBJ2-3|TRBD2|NA|TRBV4-1
CASSQAGASGRASISDTQYF
TGCGCCAGCAGCCAAGCTGGGGCTAGCGGGAGGGCCAGCATATCAGATACGCAGTATTTT
>TRBJ2-1|TRBD2|NA|TRBV7-9
CASSDTGLARRNEQFF
TGTGCCAGCAGCGACACTGGACTAGCCCGCCGAAATGAGCAGTTCTTC
>TRBJ2-1|TRBD1|NA|TRBV7-2
CASSTGDGRSNEQFF
TGTGCCAGCAGCACAGGGGACGGACGCTCGAATGAGCAGTTCTTC
>TRBJ2-7|NA|NA|TRBV10-2
CATADMGYEQYF
TGCGCCACCGCAGACATGGGCTACGAGCAGTACTTC